Presented here are 32 T cell receptor beta chains from one specimen sequenced in a study of cytomegalovirus exposure and HLA in healthy donors. Method: immunoSEQ multiplex PCR; TCRdb's copy keeps in-frame clones and lacks some. The sample shows approximately 150,000 clones, roughly 87% of them seen only once. The specimen was PBMCs. The receptor set was obtained from a man in his late teens or twenties in good health and CMV-seropositive.

The chain couples TRBV6-5 to TRBJ1-5; D is possibly TRBD1 (5 bases). The germline V gene has CDR1 MNHEY and CDR2 SVGAGI. The CDR3 totals 12 residues. V dropped 8 bases and J dropped 2 bases, with 7 bases sitting between them. Here the CDR3 reads CASGGGNQPQHF. The CDR3, as DNA: TGTGCCAGCGGGGGGGGCAATCAGCCCCAGCATTTT.

There are a few counts of this clone. V is TRBV18 and J is TRBJ1-1, with D possibly TRBD1 on 5 matching bases. The V gene's germline CDR1 is KGHSH and CDR2 LQKENI. The CDR3 spans 16 residues. The V end was cut by 3 bases, the J end by 0 bases, with 14 bases between. CDR3 sequence reads: CASSPYQSGLNTEAFF. As DNA, the CDR3 is TGTGCCAGCTCACCCTATCAGTCAGGGTTGAACACTGAAGCTTTCTTT.

CDR3 nucleotide sequence: TGTGCCAGCAGCTTAGACCCCCGGGACAGAAAAGCTTTCTTT. This encodes CASSLDPRDRKAFF. This sequence joins TRBV7-9 and TRBJ1-1; 7 bases are a match to TRBD1. The CDR3 contains 14 residues. Looked up from germline, CDR1 is SEHNR and CDR2 is FQNEAQ (reference sequence). The V segment lost 1 base and the J segment 9 bases; nucleotides outside the gene matches: 8.

The rearrangement uses TRBV6-6 and TRBJ2-3; D gene uncertain. The CDR3 totals 12 residues. Trimming took 6 bases from V and 3 from J, leaving 7 bases between them. The germline gives CDR1 MNHNY, CDR2 SVGAGI (reference sequence). The CDR3 sequence is CASSSRTDTQYF. CDR3 in DNA: TGTGCCAGCAGCAGCAGGACAGATACGCAGTATTTT.

V is TRBV5-5 and J is TRBJ2-7; maybe TRBD1 (6 bases). Germline CDR1 is SGHKS and CDR2 is YYEKEE (reference sequence). The V gene lost 0 bases and the J gene lost 1 base, with 11 bases spanning the gap. CDR3 size: 15 residues. The DNA for the CDR3 is TGTGCCAGCAGCTTGGTGGCAGGGGAGTCCTACGAGCAGTACTTC. Its protein product is CASSLVAGESYEQYF.

The J gene is TRBJ1-3, the V gene TRBV10-1; D gene unclear. The length of the CDR3 is 13 residues. The V end was cut by 5 bases, the J end by 3 bases, with 8 bases between. The germline V gene has CDR1 WNHNN and CDR2 SYGVQD (reference sequence). This CDR3 reads CASSMEHGNTIYF. Written as DNA, the CDR3 is TGCGCCAGCAGTATGGAGCATGGAAACACCATATATTTT.

This clone has only one observation. The V and J genes are TRBV2 and TRBJ1-3; D might be TRBD1 (6 bases). V lost 6 bases, J lost 2 bases, and 11 bases lay in between. This CDR3 contains 14 residues. The germline V gene has CDR1 SNHLY and CDR2 FYNNEI. For the CDR3, the DNA is TGTGCCAGCAGCGCTCGGACAGCTGGAAACACCATATATTTT. Its translation: CASSARTAGNTIYF.

The V call is TRBV9, the J call TRBJ2-1; TRBD2 matches at 7 bases. With 4 bases clipped from V and 6 bases from J, the junction kept 10 bases outside the gene matches. This CDR3 comprises 15 residues. Germline CDR1 is SGDLS and CDR2 is YYNGEE. CDR3 DNA: TGTGCCAGCAGCTCTCTAGCGGACCCGGTCAATGAGCAGTTCTTC. Protein: CASSSLADPVNEQFF.

The chain joins TRBV7-9 to TRBJ1-5; D not resolved. Germline values: CDR1 SEHNR, CDR2 FQNEAQ (reference sequence). The V end was cut by 1 base, the J end by 2 bases, with 3 bases between. The CDR3 consists of 13 residues. The CDR3 spells CASSLVGNQPQHF. CDR3 in DNA: TGTGCCAGCAGCTTAGTAGGCAATCAGCCCCAGCATTTT.

V is TRBV5-1 and J is TRBJ2-1; D is perhaps TRBD1 (6 bases). Per germline, CDR1 SGHRS and CDR2 YFSETQ. This CDR3 spans 16 amino acids. Trimming left V 4 bases short and J 0 bases short, with 14 bases between. CDR3 in DNA: TGCGCCAGCAGCCCGGTGGGGGACACCTCCTACAATGAGCAGTTCTTC. It specifies CASSPVGDTSYNEQFF.

The genes are TRBV20-1 and TRBJ2-7, with D tentatively TRBD2 (6 bases). The CDR3 has 11 amino acids. Germline CDR1 and CDR2: DFQATT and SNEGSKA (reference sequence). V lost 6 bases and J lost 2, with 8 bases in between. The CDR3 is CSARLAYEQYF. The CDR3 DNA reads as TGCAGTGCCAGACTAGCCTACGAGCAGTACTTC.

As for this clone: Other DNA sequences in this specimen translate into the identical CDR3. CDR3 DNA sequence: TGTGCCAGCAGTACGACCGGGACAGGTTCCTACGAGCAGTACTTC. Translation: CASSTTGTGSYEQYF. The gene calls are TRBV6-5 and TRBJ2-7, with TRBD1 matching over 8 bases. CDR1 MNHEY and CDR2 SVGAGI come from the germline V gene. CDR3 length: 15 amino acids. V gave up 5 bases and J gave up 1 base; unmatched junction bases: 7.

V usage is TRBV4-1 and J usage is TRBJ2-7; 8 bases are a match to TRBD2. V lost 5 bases, J lost 4 bases, and 13 bases stayed unmatched. This CDR3 has 16 residues. Per the germline V gene, CDR1 is MGHRA and CDR2 is YSYEKL. The CDR3 loop reads CASSGKAGAAWYEQYF. The CDR3 DNA reads TGCGCCAGCAGCGGCAAAGCGGGGGCCGCCTGGTACGAGCAGTACTTC.

V and J are TRBV19 and TRBJ2-1; 14 bases are shared with TRBD2. Unmatched junction bases numbered 3, after V lost 8 bases and J lost 9 bases. The CDR3 spans 13 residues. The germline gives CDR1 LNHDA, CDR2 SQIVND (reference sequence). CDR3 coding DNA: TGTGCCAGTGGGACTAGCGGGAGTATTGAGCAGTTCTTC. This translates into CASGTSGSIEQFF.

The gene calls are TRBV9 and TRBJ1-1; the D is unclear. V was cut by 3 bases and J by 1 base, with 7 bases left in between. This CDR3 region has 13 residues. In germline, CDR1 is SGDLS, CDR2 YYNGEE. The CDR3 region has the DNA TGTGCCAGCAGCGGTCAGTCGAACACTGAAGCTTTCTTT. Translating it yields CASSGQSNTEAFF. The full variable domain, with the rest looked up from reference TRBV9 and TRBJ1-1, is DSGVTQTPKHLITATGQRVTLRCSPRSGDLSVYWYQQSLDQGLQFLIQYYNGEERAKGNILERFSAQQFPDLHSELNLSSLELGDSALYFCASSGQSNTEAFFGQGTRLTVV.

This clone was seen a few times. The J gene is TRBJ2-7, the V gene TRBV5-1, with a possible D match to TRBD2 (6 bases). CDR1 is SGHRS, CDR2 YFSETQ, per germline. The CDR3 length is 14 residues. V lost 1 base to trimming and J lost 6 bases, with 14 bases between them. The CDR3 DNA sequence: TGCGCCAGCAGCTTGCTAGCGCAAAACACCGAGCAGTACTTC. Protein: CASSLLAQNTEQYF.

The chain joins TRBV2 to TRBJ2-7; 13 nucleotides agree with TRBD2. Unmatched junction bases numbered 7, after V lost 8 bases and J lost 3 bases. The CDR3 contains 15 residues. Germline lookup yields CDR1 SNHLY and CDR2 FYNNEI. DNA of the CDR3: TGTGCCAGCGGGACTAGCGGGATCCTTTTCTACGAGCAGTACTTC. It is translated as CASGTSGILFYEQYF.

The gene calls are TRBV4-1 and TRBJ2-7; weak D call: TRBD2 (5 bases). Germline V gene lookup returns CDR1 MGHRA and CDR2 YSYEKL. Trimming left V 2 bases short and J 2 bases short, with 10 bases between. The CDR3 sequence is 14 residues long. DNA for the CDR3: TGCGCCAGCAGCCAACTATCCGGGGCCTACGAGCAGTACTTC. It is translated as CASSQLSGAYEQYF.

The rearrangement uses TRBV11-2 and TRBJ1-4; possible D gene TRBD1, 5 bases. In germline, CDR1 is SGHAT, CDR2 FQNNGV. V dropped 5 bases and J dropped 5 bases, with 21 bases sitting between them. The CDR3 sequence is 17 residues long. The CDR3 region has the DNA TGTGCCAGCAGCCTCATACTACTACGGGGGTTAAATGAAAAACTGTTTTTT. As protein: CASSLILLRGLNEKLFF.

The chain recombines TRBV2 with TRBJ2-4; 8 bases match TRBD1. Germline values: CDR1 SNHLY, CDR2 FYNNEI. The CDR3 runs 14 residues. The V and J ends lost 9 bases and 7 bases, in that order; junction bases with no gene match: 11. The CDR3 region is CASFNRGLGNIQYF. In nucleotides, the CDR3 is TGTGCCAGTTTCAACAGGGGGTTAGGTAACATTCAGTACTTC.

The V gene is TRBV11-2, the J gene TRBJ1-5, with unresolved D. Trimming removed 2 bases from V and 4 bases from J, with 9 bases in between. Germline CDR1 SGHAT, CDR2 FQNNGV. CDR3 length equals 14 residues. The CDR3 DNA reads as TGTGCCAGCAGCTTAAATTCAGAAAATCAGCCCCAGCATTTT. Protein: CASSLNSENQPQHF.

This chain uses TRBV5-6 with TRBJ2-1, with 8 positions matching TRBD1. Trimming took 0 bases from V and 6 from J; bases not matched to a gene: 5. Germline V gene lookup returns CDR1 SGHDT and CDR2 YYEEEE. The CDR3 covers 15 residues. The CDR3 DNA reads as TGTGCCAGCAGCTTGGTTCAGGGGGCTGTCAATGAGCAGTTCTTC. The encoded protein is CASSLVQGAVNEQFF.

The rearrangement joins TRBV5-8 to TRBJ2-7; 7 nucleotides line up with TRBD2. The CDR3 contains 14 residues. The J segment lost 2 bases and the V segment lost 5 bases, leaving 7 bases of the junction unmatched. CDR1 and CDR2 from the germline V gene are SGHTS and YDEGEE. CDR3 nucleotide sequence: TGTGCCAGCAGTCGAGCGGGGTTTCCCTACGAGCAGTACTTC. This codes for CASSRAGFPYEQYF. Full variable domain (remainder filled in from reference TRBV5-8 and TRBJ2-7): EAGVTQSPTHLIKTRGQQATLRCSPISGHTSVYWYQQALGLGLQFLLWYDEGEERNRGNFPPRFSGRQFPNYSSELNVNALELEDSALYLCASSRAGFPYEQYFGPGTRLTVT.

The chain joins TRBV13 to TRBJ1-4, with D tentatively TRBD1 (6 bases). The CDR3 extends over 13 amino acids. Trimming cost V 4 bases and J 7 bases, with 10 bases left between them. Germline V gene sequence: CDR1 PRHDT, CDR2 FYEKMQ (reference sequence). CDR3 coding DNA: TGTGCCAGCAGCTCCACACAGGGTGAAAAACTGTTTTTT. Amino acid sequence: CASSSTQGEKLFF.

The rearrangement links TRBV28 to TRBJ1-2; 7 positions match TRBD1. Germline CDR1 and CDR2: MDHEN and SYDVKM. After removal of 7 bases from V and 4 bases from J, the junction contained 12 bases not matched to a gene. The CDR3 has 15 amino acids. The CDR3 loop reads CASKADRRRFYGYTF. The CDR3 nucleotides read TGTGCCAGCAAAGCGGACAGGCGCCGTTTCTATGGCTACACCTTC.

The genes are TRBV6-1 and TRBJ1-6, with D tentatively TRBD1 (5 bases). CDR1 MNHNS and CDR2 SASEGT come from the germline V gene. V dropped 0 bases and J dropped 7 bases, with 10 bases sitting between them. The CDR3 contains 15 residues. CDR3: CASSEAGRENSPLHF. CDR3 coding DNA: TGTGCCAGCAGTGAAGCGGGACGGGAGAATTCACCCCTCCACTTT.

This chain uses TRBV6-4 with TRBJ1-2; D gene ambiguous. V was shortened by 4 bases and J by 6 bases, with 18 bases between the two germline ends. The CDR3 consists of 15 residues. CDR1 is MRHNA, CDR2 SNTAGT, per germline. The CDR3 protein is CASSVTRGSVDGYTF. CDR3 nucleotide sequence: TGTGCCAGCAGTGTCACACGCGGTTCGGTGGATGGCTACACCTTC.

The rearrangement uses TRBV5-1 and TRBJ2-7; TRBD2 matches 12 bases. J was trimmed by 6 bases and V by 2 bases; bases with no gene match: 9. CDR1 is SGHRS, CDR2 YFSETQ, per germline. This CDR3 region has 16 residues. CDR3 amino acids: CASSFGLAGINSEQYF. The DNA of the CDR3 is TGCGCCAGCAGCTTTGGACTAGCGGGAATTAATAGCGAGCAGTACTTC.

The rearrangement joins TRBV7-9 to TRBJ2-2; unclear D gene. This CDR3 contains 15 residues. Germline CDR1 is SEHNR and CDR2 is FQNEAQ (reference sequence). V was shortened by 2 bases and J by 0 bases, with 7 bases between the two germline ends. CDR3 in amino acids: CASSLNGANTGELFF. The CDR3 region has the DNA TGTGCCAGCAGCTTAAACGGAGCGAACACCGGGGAGCTGTTTTTT.

The rearrangement uses TRBV29-1 and TRBJ2-1, with 8 bases fitting TRBD2. The CDR3 has 14 residues. CDR1 is SQVTM and CDR2 is ANQGSEA in the germline V gene. V was pared by 5 bases and J by 7 bases, with 10 bases of the junction left unmatched. DNA for the CDR3: TGCAGCGTTCAAAGCTTTAGCGGGACGAATGAGCAGTTCTTC. Translated: CSVQSFSGTNEQFF.

This clone showed up just a few times. The chain employs TRBV6-1 and TRBJ2-7; 8 bases fit TRBD1. V shed 2 bases, J shed 5 bases, and the junction held 5 bases outside the gene matches. CDR1 and CDR2 from the germline V gene are MNHNS and SASEGT. The CDR3 totals 14 residues. CDR3 DNA sequence: TGTGCCAGCAGTGAAACGACAGGGGTGAACGAGCAGTACTTC. This gives the protein CASSETTGVNEQYF.

V gene TRBV5-1 combines with J gene TRBJ1-3, with TRBD1 matching over 7 bases. Germline CDR1 reads SGHRS; CDR2 reads YFSETQ. V shed 2 bases, J shed 3 bases, and the junction held 5 bases outside the gene matches. The CDR3 covers 15 residues. The CDR3 DNA reads as TGCGCCAGCAGCTTCGCAGGGGGAGGTGGAAACACCATATATTTT. Translation gives CASSFAGGGGNTIYF.